The source of this TCR beta chain is a study of CD8 T cells in ankylosing spondylitis. V lost 0 bases and J lost 1, with 9 bases in between. CDR1 SEHNR and CDR2 FQNEAQ come from the germline V gene (reference sequence). There are 15 residues in the CDR3. TCRdb reprocessed the 5' RACE reads with MiXCR, giving one entry per CDR3 protein. Of about 140,000 distinct CDR3 sequences listed, roughly an eighth are singletons. Ten or more counts support this clonotype. The chain joins TRBV7-9 to TRBJ2-5, with no clear D. The sample consisted of blood, either unsorted or a sorted T cell fraction (not recorded which). This sequence was found in a female donor with ankylosing spondylitis or in good health (not recorded which). CDR3 amino acids: CASSLAGSPQETQYF. The CDR3 DNA is TGTGCCAGCAGCTTAGCTGGCAGTCCCCAAGAGACCCAGTACTTC.